A single sample gave rise to the 4 T cell receptor beta chains below, sequenced in a study of human T cells and chemical hapten exposure. Specified time point: patch test 2, 6 weeks after DPC sensitization. Treatment denoted: therapeutic diphenylcyclopropenone sensitization with weekly scalp DPC. TCRdb processed the RACE reads anew with MiXCR; each CDR3 protein has one entry. The table has some 99,000 distinct CDR3 sequences, 9.2% seen once. Specimen: whole blood, collected in connection with sensitization to the hapten diphenylcyclopropenone (DPC). All receptors derive from a middle-aged woman with alopecia areata. Some clones in this sample may be carry-over from other donors' samples.

This clonotype was seen only a few times. A read error may produce the germline difference seen at one junction end. The V call is TRBV11-2, the J call TRBJ2-3; D gene unclear. This CDR3 has 14 residues. Germline V gene data show CDR1 as SGHAT and CDR2 as FQNNGV. Here the CDR3 DNA reads TGTGTCAGCAGCTTAGGATTTGGGTTGGATACGCAGTATTTT. Translation: CVSSLGFGLDTQYF.

The rearrangement uses TRBV29-1 and TRBJ2-7, with 7 bases identical to TRBD1. There are 13 residues in the CDR3. The germline V gene has CDR1 SQVTM and CDR2 ANQGSEA. Trimming took 6 bases from V and 3 from J; bases not matched to a gene: 8. The CDR3 reads CSVARDRGYEQYF. The CDR3, as DNA: TGCAGCGTCGCCCGGGACAGAGGCTACGAGCAGTACTTC.

V and J are TRBV11-2 and TRBJ2-3; D may be TRBD2 (6 bases). The germline CDR1 and CDR2 sequences are SGHAT and FQNNGV. Trimming took off 1 base at V and 2 bases at J, with 13 bases between the two ends. The CDR3 extends over 16 amino acids. CDR3 in DNA: TGTGCCAGCAGCTTAGCAGGAGGGGCCTCCACAGATACGCAGTATTTT. Translation: CASSLAGGASTDTQYF.

This clonotype was observed many times. The chain joins TRBV2 to TRBJ2-3; 10 positions match TRBD1. Germline CDR1 and CDR2: SNHLY and FYNNEI. V gave up 6 bases and J gave up 0 bases; unmatched junction bases: 6. The CDR3 consists of 16 residues. This CDR3 is CASRTGGYFSTDTQYF. Here the CDR3 DNA reads TGTGCCAGCAGGACAGGGGGCTATTTTAGCACAGATACGCAGTATTTT. The variable domain in full, completed from reference TRBV2 and TRBJ2-3, reads EPEVTQTPSHQVTQMGQEVILRCVPISNHLYFYWYRQILGQKVEFLVSFYNNEISEKSEIFDDQFSVERPDGSNFTLKIRSTKLEDSAMYFCASRTGGYFSTDTQYFGPGTRLTVL.